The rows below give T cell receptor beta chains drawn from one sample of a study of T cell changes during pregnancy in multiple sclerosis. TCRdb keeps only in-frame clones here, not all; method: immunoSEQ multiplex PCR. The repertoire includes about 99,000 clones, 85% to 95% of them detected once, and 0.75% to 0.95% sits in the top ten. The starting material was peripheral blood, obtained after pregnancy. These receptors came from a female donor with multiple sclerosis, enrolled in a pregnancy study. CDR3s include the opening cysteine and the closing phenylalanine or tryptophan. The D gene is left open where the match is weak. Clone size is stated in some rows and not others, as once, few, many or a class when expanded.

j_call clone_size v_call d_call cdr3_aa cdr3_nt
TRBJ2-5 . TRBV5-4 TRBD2 CASSLLAGGLETQYF TGTGCCAGCAGCTTACTAGCGGGGGGGTTGGAGACCCAGTACTTC
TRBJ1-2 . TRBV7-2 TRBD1 CASSPGPGGGGYTF TGTGCCAGCAGCCCAGGCCCAGGGGGCGGTGGCTACACCTTC
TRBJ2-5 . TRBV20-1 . CSARLIETQYF TGCAGTGCCCGACTCATCGAGACCCAGTACTTC
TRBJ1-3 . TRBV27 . CASSYQAGGNTIYF TGTGCCAGCAGTTACCAGGCCGGTGGAAACACCATATATTTT
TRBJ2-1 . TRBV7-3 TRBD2 CASSLRPSGGYNEQFF TGTGCCAGCAGTCTTCGGCCTAGCGGGGGGTACAATGAGCAGTTCTTC
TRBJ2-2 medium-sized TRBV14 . CASSQEWLPRNTGELFF TGTGCCAGCAGCCAAGAGTGGCTCCCCCGGAACACCGGGGAGCTGTTTTTT
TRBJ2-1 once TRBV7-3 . CASSLTRGSSYNEQFF TGTGCCAGCAGCCTCACGCGGGGTAGCTCCTACAATGAGCAGTTCTTC
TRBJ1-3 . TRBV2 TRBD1 CASSEQGARNTIYF TGTGCCAGCAGTGAACAGGGGGCAAGAAACACCATATATTTT
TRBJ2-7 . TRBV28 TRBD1 CASSTPGQFTYEQYF TGTGCCAGCAGTACGCCGGGACAGTTCACCTACGAGCAGTACTTC
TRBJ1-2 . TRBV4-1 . CASSQDLEGYTF TGCGCCAGCAGCCAAGATCTAGAAGGCTACACCTTC
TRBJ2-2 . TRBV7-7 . CASSPSPSGELFF TGTGCCAGCAGCCCCTCGCCCAGCGGGGAGCTGTTTTTT
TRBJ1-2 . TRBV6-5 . CATRDTTNYGYTF TGTGCCACCCGGGACACCACTAACTATGGCTACACCTTC
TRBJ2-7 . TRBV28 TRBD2 CASSYPTSGVYEQYF TGTGCCAGCAGTTACCCGACTAGCGGGGTCTACGAGCAGTACTTC
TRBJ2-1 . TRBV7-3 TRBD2 CASSRLGGLAGRDNEQFF TGTGCCAGCAGCCGATTGGGGGGACTAGCGGGAAGGGACAATGAGCAGTTCTTC
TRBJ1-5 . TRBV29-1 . CSVEDREGQHF TGCAGCGTTGAAGATCGGGAGGGCCAGCATTTT
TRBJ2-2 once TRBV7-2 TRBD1 CASSSGTGKNTGELFF TGTGCCAGCAGCTCTGGGACAGGGAAGAACACCGGGGAGCTGTTTTTT
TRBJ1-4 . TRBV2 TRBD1 CASRLTGATNEKLFF TGTGCCAGCAGGTTGACAGGGGCAACTAATGAAAAACTGTTTTTT
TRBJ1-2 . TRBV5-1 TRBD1 CASSLGQGGYGYTF TGCGCCAGCAGCTTGGGACAGGGCGGTTATGGCTACACCTTC
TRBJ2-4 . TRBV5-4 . CASSLPGEMAKNIQYF TGTGCCAGCAGCTTACCGGGGGAGATGGCCAAAAACATTCAGTACTTC
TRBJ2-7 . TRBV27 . CASSPLGAGEQYF TGTGCCAGCAGTCCTCTTGGAGCCGGCGAGCAGTACTTC
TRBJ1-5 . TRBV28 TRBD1 CASSSPGTGRGQPQHF TGTGCCAGCAGTTCCCCCGGGACAGGACGTGGTCAGCCCCAGCATTTT
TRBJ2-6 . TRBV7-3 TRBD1 CASSSPGQGYGANVLTF TGTGCCAGCAGCTCCCCGGGACAGGGGTATGGGGCCAACGTCCTGACTTTC
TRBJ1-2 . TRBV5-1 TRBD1 CASSPDRVEDYGYTF TGCGCCAGCAGCCCCGACAGGGTTGAGGACTATGGCTACACCTTC